This T cell receptor (beta chain) was found in a study of blood T cell repertoires in COVID-19 (dated by TCRdb to the early 2020s). In the study overall: Collaborator samples came from the United States, Italy and Spain and covered acute and convalescent phases of COVID-19. The samples were drawn from two sources: the first 160 participants of the ongoing ImmuneRACE study, and some 1,300 subjects contributed by 6 global collaborators. Deeply sampled blood TCRbeta repertoires from subjects exposed to, actively infected with, or recovered from COVID-19 were included in the dataset. Where available, HLA class I and class II types were taken from metadata supplied by the sample provider and were not determined by assay-based typing. The repertoires were released in a freely available public database meant as a resource for research on the immune response to SARS-CoV-2. The sample metadata nearly always contained a de-identified subject ID, COVID-19 status, age in years and sex. The material from the prospective study consisted of cDNA or gDNA derived from T cells, B-cell-depleted T cells, or PBMCs.

Overall study results and their limits: Clinical and demographic metadata were provided uncurated, with the amount varying by source and participant.

About this clone: The antigen it binds to is not known. Within one base of it there is no much larger clone, and no base qualities were kept.

TCRbeta CDR3 regions were amplified from genomic DNA by means of the immunoSEQ Assay, a bias-controlled multiplex PCR. The authors' pipeline ran thus. Nucleated cell counts per sample were estimated from amplification of reference gene primers within the assay. Sequence reads were collapsed and filtered to measure the absolute abundance of every unique TCRbeta CDR3 rearrangement. For each sample, productive Simpson clonality was calculated by taking the square root of Simpson's diversity index across productive rearrangements. Here the immuneACCESS table is served through TCRdb, limited to in-frame sequences with V and J called. Missing clones are a known gap in these copies; in checked studies unresolved V genes cover under half, and the rest lacks a known reason. V, J and clone size are taken as reported in that table, and D and trimming were inferred from the DNA itself. The sample table holds 95,000 to 150,000 clones, of which 75% to 90% were seen once. The ten largest clones capture approximately 4.3% of the sample.

The CDR3 has 15 amino acids, counting the end cysteine and phenylalanine. Only the CDR3 DNA stays, 45 bases, in frame from base 1. V is clipped by 2 bases and J by 3 bases, and the sequence between their germline boundaries is 13 bases long. The germline V gene sets CDR1 to KGHSH and CDR2 to LQKENI. Collaborating institutions collected whole blood in K2EDTA tubes following their own protocols. Collaborator samples were shipped for TCRbeta analysis as frozen whole blood, isolated PBMCs, or DNA extracted from either sample type. The sequenced sample consisted of peripheral blood. This clonotype originated in a man between 35 and 55 years old with acute or convalescent COVID-19. The sequence links TRBV18 to TRBJ1-2; the D gene assignment is ambiguous. The DNA sequence is as follows: TGTGCCAGCTCACCAACCGGGAGGAATGACTATGGCTACACCTTC. This yields the protein CASSPTGRNDYGYTF. Joined to the reference TRBV18 and TRBJ1-2 proteins, this CDR3 gives the full variable domain: NAGVMQNPRHLVRRRGQEARLRCSPMKGHSHVYWYRQLPEEGLKFMVYLQKENIIDESGMPKERFSAEFPKEGPSILRIQQVVRGDSAAYFCASSPTGRNDYGYTFGSGTRLTVV.